This entry features one TCR beta chain sequence. The entry originates in a study of Ad26.COV2.S vaccination and SARS-CoV-2 variants. Study-wide context: By the intramuscular route, Ad26.COV2.S was given once, or twice 56 days apart.

This sample's treatment: some 20 received Ad26.COV2.S at low or high dose, single or two shots; roughly 5 received placebo; per-sample allocation not given. The study sampled participants on day 63 after the first vaccine or placebo injection. The CDR3 has 15 residues. Germline-derived CDR1 and CDR2 are SGDLS and YYNGEE. J was trimmed by 7 bases and V by 7 bases; bases with no gene match: 16. Some clones are missing from TCRdb's copy, which holds only in-frame ones; the method was immunoSEQ multiplex PCR. The sample consists of approximately 500,000 clones, roughly 87% of them appearing once. V usage is TRBV9 and J usage is TRBJ2-7; 8 nucleotides agree with TRBD1. The specimen comprised peripheral blood, sampled in a trial of Ad26.COV2.S vaccine versus placebo. The receptor was isolated from a person between 18 and 59 years old who received the Ad26.COV2.S COVID-19 vaccine or a placebo. CDR3 sequence reads: CASSETPSTGEEQYF. In nucleotides, the CDR3 is TGTGCCAGCTCGGAAACCCCTTCGACAGGGGAGGAGCAGTACTTC. Using reference TRBV9 and TRBJ2-7 for the parts outside the CDR3, the full variable domain is DSGVTQTPKHLITATGQRVTLRCSPRSGDLSVYWYQQSLDQGLQFLIQYYNGEERAKGNILERFSAQQFPDLHSELNLSSLELGDSALYFCASSETPSTGEEQYFGPGTRLTVT.